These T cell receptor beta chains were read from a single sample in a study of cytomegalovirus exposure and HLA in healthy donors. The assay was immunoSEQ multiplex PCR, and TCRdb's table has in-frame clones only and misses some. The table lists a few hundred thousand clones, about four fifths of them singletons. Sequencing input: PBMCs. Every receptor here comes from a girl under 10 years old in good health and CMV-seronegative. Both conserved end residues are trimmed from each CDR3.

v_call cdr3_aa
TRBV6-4 ASSDSYAGGIAIGSYEQY
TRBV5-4 ASTRPTGELF
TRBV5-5 ASSLAVRTGVATGELF
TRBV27 ASSQTPPGHNQPQH
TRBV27 ASSPALYRTGARTDTQY
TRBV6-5 ASSHWDRRYGYT
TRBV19 ASSIAGAVDTQY
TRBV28 ASSPGQRGPPYEQY
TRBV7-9 ASSQQTQETQY
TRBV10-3 AIGGRPGGTYEQY
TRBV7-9 ASSLGLNEQY
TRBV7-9 ASSLGPNQPQH
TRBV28 ASSEVARAEQF
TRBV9 ASSLSGISNQPQH